What follows are 5 T cell receptor beta chains derived from one specimen sequenced in a study of blood T cell repertoires in COVID-19. Only in-frame clones appear in the TCRdb table, and some are missing; sequencing was by immunoSEQ multiplex PCR. The data hold some 290,000 clones, with roughly 90% observed a single time. Sequencing input: PBMCs or T cells enriched from blood (not recorded which). These receptors were collected from a woman in her thirties or forties with acute COVID-19.

This clone appeared once. J is TRBJ2-5 and V is TRBV12-3 or TRBV12-4; D unclear. The CDR3 runs to 12 residues. V lost 3 bases and J 3 bases, leaving 5 bases between the germline ends. CDR3 in DNA: TGTGCCAGCAGTTTCTTTAAAGAGACCCAGTACTTC. Protein sequence: CASSFFKETQYF.

This clone was seen a handful of times. Other DNA sequences in this sample translate to the same CDR3. The chain is built from TRBV15 and TRBJ1-6; D not certain. V lost 1 base, J lost 7 bases, and 8 bases lay in between. The CDR3 covers 14 residues. Germline V lookup: CDR1 LNHNV, CDR2 YYDKDF (reference sequence). The CDR3, as DNA: TGTGCCACCAGCAGAGGGGCAGGAAATTCACCCCTCCACTTT. Its protein product is CATSRGAGNSPLHF.

A remark on this clone: Other DNA variants within this sample encode the same CDR3. The chain joins TRBV7-9 to TRBJ2-6, with D hard to call. Trimming stripped 5 bases from V and 0 bases from J, with 8 bases between. Germline-derived CDR1 and CDR2 are SEHNR and FQNEAQ (reference sequence). This CDR3 is built from 15 residues. The CDR3 nucleotides are TGTGCCAGCAGCCTTGGCGGCTCTGGGGCCAACGTCCTGACTTTC. Translating it yields CASSLGGSGANVLTF.

The genes are TRBV6-5 and TRBJ2-1, with 7 bases identical to TRBD2. Germline CDR1 and CDR2: MNHEY and SVGAGI. The V segment lost 6 bases and the J segment 4 bases; nucleotides outside the gene matches: 9. CDR3 size: 15 residues. The chain's CDR3 is CASRIGTKLYNEQFF. In nucleotides, the CDR3 is TGTGCCAGCAGAATCGGGACTAAACTATACAATGAGCAGTTCTTC.

In its sample, this clone was seen once. The chain joins TRBV6-1 to TRBJ2-3, with 9 bases aligning to TRBD2. The V and J ends lost 3 bases and 4 bases, in that order; junction bases with no gene match: 8. The CDR3 length is 16 residues. The germline gives CDR1 MNHNS, CDR2 SASEGT. CDR3 protein: CASSEFSRGGSDTQYF. The CDR3 DNA reads as TGTGCCAGCAGTGAGTTCTCGCGGGGGGGCTCAGATACGCAGTATTTT.